The 23 T cell receptor beta chains reported below all come from one sample, sequenced in a study of graft-versus-host responses after intestinal transplantation. Using immunoSEQ multiplex PCR, the repertoire was profiled, and TCRdb retains in-frame clones only, with some absent. Of some 110,000 clones listed, about 88% were seen once; the top ten hold roughly 1%. For these TCRs, the target antigens are not known. The sequences come from unstimulated CD4+ T cells sorted from spleen or lymph node cells, collected before intestinal transplant. The receptors here all came from a human donor who received an intestinal transplant.

The V and J genes are TRBV7-3 and TRBJ2-3; D tentatively reads TRBD1 or TRBD2 (5 bases each). The V end lost 5 bases, the J end lost 4 bases, and 16 bases lay between the germline ends. CDR3 length: 15 residues. Germline lookup yields CDR1 SGHTA and CDR2 FQGTGA. The CDR3 sequence: CASSRRDGAADTQYF. DNA of the CDR3: TGTGCCAGCAGCAGGCGCGACGGGGCCGCAGATACGCAGTATTTT.

To note about this clone: The same CDR3 also results from other DNA sequences found in this sample. This chain connects TRBV5-6 to TRBJ2-7, with TRBD2 identical over 8 bases. This CDR3 region has 15 residues. Germline lookup yields CDR1 SGHDT and CDR2 YYEEEE. The trim removed 0 bases at V and 2 bases at J, leaving 4 bases unmatched. The chain's CDR3 is CASSLGPGGTYEQYF. CDR3 nucleotides: TGTGCCAGCAGCTTGGGGCCGGGGGGGACCTACGAGCAGTACTTC.

This clone was found once. The chain uses TRBV10-3 and TRBJ2-1, with 9 bases fitting TRBD2. Germline V gene sequence: CDR1 ENHRY, CDR2 SYGVKD. V dropped 2 bases and J dropped 0; count of bases not matched to a gene: 5. This CDR3 contains 17 residues. DNA for the CDR3: TGTGCCATCAGTGAGCAGTCTAGCGGGGTCTCCTACAATGAGCAGTTCTTC. It codes for CAISEQSSGVSYNEQFF.

Only one count was recorded for this clone. The chain combines TRBV20-1 with TRBJ1-3; D is possibly TRBD1 (6 bases). The V end was cut by 6 bases, the J end by 4 bases, with 7 bases between. Germline V gene data show CDR1 as DFQATT and CDR2 as SNEGSKA (reference sequence). The CDR3 has 11 residues. The CDR3 loop reads CSAGTGNTIYF. CDR3 sequence (DNA): TGCAGTGCCGGGACAGGAAACACCATATATTTT.

On this clone: It may be a read error: a sequence one base away is much more abundant. The chain employs TRBV6-6 and TRBJ1-1, with D unclear. The V and J ends lost 6 bases and 1 base respectively, with 6 bases between them. The germline CDR1 and CDR2 sequences are MNHNY and SVGAGI (reference sequence). The CDR3 totals 12 residues. CDR3 amino acids: CASSFTNTEAFF. The CDR3 region has the DNA TGTGCCAGCAGCTTTACGAACACTGAAGCTTTCTTT.

This chain links TRBV4-2 with TRBJ1-6; D gene uncertain. The germline gives CDR1 LGHNA, CDR2 YNFKEQ. This CDR3 spans 15 amino acids. V was cut by 0 bases and J by 7 bases, with 10 bases left in between. The CDR3 loop reads CASSQDKGGNSPLHF. CDR3 DNA sequence: TGTGCCAGCAGCCAAGATAAGGGAGGGAATTCACCCCTCCACTTT.

The chain recombines TRBV19 with TRBJ1-1; no reliable D call. V lost 5 bases, J lost 0 bases, and 13 bases lay in between. This CDR3 spans 15 amino acids. CDR1 is LNHDA, CDR2 SQIVND, per germline (reference sequence). As DNA, the CDR3 is TGTGCCAGTAGTCTGGGGTACCGAATGAACACTGAAGCTTTCTTT. Amino acids: CASSLGYRMNTEAFF.

This clone was counted a single time. This chain links TRBV6-5 with TRBJ2-4, with a possible D match to TRBD2 (6 bases). With 7 bases removed from V and 7 bases from J, the gap between germline ends came to 17 bases. The germline CDR1 and CDR2 sequences are MNHEY and SVGAGI. The CDR3 loop spans 14 amino acids. The CDR3 loop is CASTPTREVNIQYF. CDR3 nucleotide sequence: TGTGCCAGCACCCCGACCAGGGAGGTCAACATTCAGTACTTC.

The genes are TRBV6-1 and TRBJ2-3; the D gene is possibly TRBD1 (5 bases). Germline-derived CDR1 and CDR2 are MNHNS and SASEGT. There are 16 residues in the CDR3. V was pared by 0 bases and J by 5 bases, with 15 bases between. The CDR3 sequence is CASSEALGHGQDTQYF. CDR3 DNA: TGTGCCAGCAGTGAAGCTTTAGGCCATGGACAAGATACGCAGTATTTT.

The V gene is TRBV5-4, the J gene TRBJ2-5; D possibly corresponds to TRBD2 (6 bases). From germline, CDR1 is SGHNT and CDR2 YYREEE (reference sequence). Trimming removed 1 base at V and 5 bases at J, with 12 bases between. The CDR3 is 14 amino acids. The CDR3 DNA reads TGTGCCAGCAGCTTGCCGGAGGGCCGGGAGACCCAGTACTTC. Its protein product is CASSLPEGRETQYF.

For this clone: The identical CDR3 is also encoded by other nucleotide sequences in the sample. V usage is TRBV5-1 and J usage is TRBJ1-2; TRBD1 matches 10 bases. The ends lost 3 bases at V and 8 bases at J; junction bases unmatched: 7. This CDR3 region has 14 residues. Germline values: CDR1 SGHRS, CDR2 YFSETQ. The CDR3 DNA is TGCGCCAGCAGCTCGACAGGGGGCTTACGGGGCTACACCTTC. Its translation: CASSSTGGLRGYTF.

The chain has TRBV27 and TRBJ2-7, with D hard to call. Trimming took 2 bases from V and 2 from J, leaving 10 bases between them. CDR3 length: 14 amino acids. Germline assignment: CDR1 MNHEY and CDR2 SMNVEV (reference sequence). The CDR3 sequence is CASSLAGSTYEQYF. CDR3 nucleotides: TGTGCCAGCAGTTTAGCTGGTTCTACCTACGAGCAGTACTTC.

The V gene is TRBV6-1, the J gene TRBJ1-1; maybe TRBD1 (5 bases). The CDR3 runs to 11 residues. The germline V and J ends were trimmed by 5 bases and 7 bases, with 8 bases remaining between them. The germline CDR1 and CDR2 sequences are MNHNS and SASEGT. CDR3 nucleotides: TGTGCCAGCAGTTCCGACAGTGAAGCTTTCTTT. Translation gives CASSSDSEAFF.

This clone was observed once. The chain combines TRBV5-5 with TRBJ2-2; D perhaps matches TRBD1 (5 bases). The CDR3 length is 12 residues. Trimming took 2 bases from V and 6 from J, leaving 5 bases between them. From germline, CDR1 is SGHKS and CDR2 YYEKEE (reference sequence). The CDR3, as DNA: TGTGCCAGCAGCTTCAGGGCCGGGGAGCTGTTTTTT. It codes for CASSFRAGELFF.

This chain uses TRBV6-5 with TRBJ2-1, with D maybe TRBD2 (6 bases). The CDR3 length is 14 residues. Germline V gene data show CDR1 as MNHEY and CDR2 as SVGAGI. The V end was cut by 7 bases, the J end by 5 bases, with 15 bases between. CDR3 in DNA: TGTGCCAGCAAGCAGAGGGAGGTCCACAATGAGCAGTTCTTC. Encoded protein: CASKQREVHNEQFF.

The genes are TRBV6-5 and TRBJ1-1, with D tentatively TRBD1 (6 bases). V was trimmed by 4 bases and J by 6 bases, leaving 12 bases between them. Germline CDR1 MNHEY, CDR2 SVGAGI. The CDR3 length is 13 residues. CDR3 sequence (DNA): TGTGCCAGCAGTTCGGACAGTCGGGCTGAAGCTTTCTTT. Protein product: CASSSDSRAEAFF.

The V and J genes are TRBV18 and TRBJ1-1; TRBD1 aligns across 8 bases. J gave up 10 bases and V 1 base, and 14 bases lay outside the gene matches. The CDR3 loop spans 16 amino acids. Germline-derived CDR1 and CDR2 are KGHSH and LQKENI. The CDR3 is CASSPQDRAPPAGAFF. The CDR3 DNA reads TGTGCCAGCTCACCACAGGACAGGGCCCCACCGGCGGGAGCTTTCTTT.

The J gene is TRBJ1-5, the V gene TRBV4-2; 7 bases fit TRBD1. The CDR3 consists of 15 residues. Germline assignment: CDR1 LGHNA and CDR2 YNFKEQ. The V segment lost 3 bases and the J segment 4 bases; nucleotides outside the gene matches: 6. The CDR3 bases are TGTGCCAGCAGCCACGGGACAGACGTTAATCAGCCCCAGCATTTT. Translating gives CASSHGTDVNQPQHF.

This clone came up a few times. V usage is TRBV19 and J usage is TRBJ1-6; tentative D call: TRBD1 (6 bases). V dropped 9 bases and J dropped 8 bases, with 14 bases sitting between them. The germline V gene has CDR1 LNHDA and CDR2 SQIVND (reference sequence). CDR3 size: 13 residues. CDR3 amino acids: CARIGPGDSPLHF. For the CDR3, the DNA is TGTGCCAGAATAGGACCAGGGGATTCACCCCTCCACTTT.

The V call is TRBV1, the J call TRBJ1-6; the D segment call TRBD1 is taken from the table without a DNA check. TRBV1 is an annotated pseudogene. This CDR3 is 16 amino acids long. The CDR3 loop is CTSSLKISQFNSPLHF. The CDR3 nucleotides read TGCACCAGCAGCCTCAAGATATCCCAGTTTAATTCACCCCTCCACTTT.

V gene TRBV10-2 combines with J gene TRBJ2-3, with D tentatively TRBD2 (6 bases). Trimming took 6 bases from V and 2 from J, leaving 15 bases between them. Germline V lookup: CDR1 WSHSY, CDR2 SAAADI. The CDR3 consists of 15 residues. The CDR3 loop reads CASSPRRGDTDTQYF. The CDR3 DNA is TGCGCCAGCAGCCCAAGGCGGGGCGACACAGATACGCAGTATTTT.

V usage is TRBV14 and J usage is TRBJ2-1; possible D gene TRBD1, 5 bases. The germline CDR1 and CDR2 sequences are SGHDN and FVKESK. CDR3 size: 15 residues. With 1 base removed from V and 6 bases from J, the gap between germline ends came to 13 bases. CDR3 bases: TGTGCCAGCAGCCAAGGTACTTGGGGCTTCAATGAGCAGTTCTTC. The encoded protein is CASSQGTWGFNEQFF. The entire variable domain, with the rest obtained from reference TRBV14 and TRBJ2-1, is as follows: EAGVTQFPSHSVIEKGQTVTLRCDPISGHDNLYWYRRVMGKEIKFLLHFVKESKQDESGMPNNRFLAERTGGTYSTLKVQPAELEDSGVYFCASSQGTWGFNEQFFGPGTRLTVL.

The chain carries TRBV6-1 and TRBJ2-7; no clear D. With 5 bases removed from V and 6 bases from J, the gap between germline ends came to 8 bases. This CDR3 has 11 amino acids. Germline V CDR1 and CDR2: MNHNS, SASEGT. The DNA for the CDR3 is TGTGCCAGCAGTTCCCCTCGCGAGCAGTACTTC. The encoded protein is CASSSPREQYF.